This T cell receptor beta chain is from a study of cytomegalovirus exposure and HLA in healthy donors. As to this clone: Antigen unknown.

Produced via immunoSEQ multiplex PCR; TCRdb's table is partial and in-frame only. The sample shows 170,000 or so clones, 65% to 85% of them seen only once. Findings and caveats of the study: Despite most TCR sequences being rare, some public TCRs occurred in many donors. There were some 150 TCR beta chains listed as cytomegalovirus-associated. That first-cohort TCR clusters tended to co-occur in the approximately 110 validation repertoires was found in a later analysis.

J gave up 2 bases and V 4 bases, and 10 bases lay outside the gene matches. This CDR3 region has 16 residues. Germline CDR1 SGHAT, CDR2 FQNNGV. The clonotype originates from a woman aged 18-30 years in good health and CMV-seropositive. The sequenced sample consisted of PBMCs. V and J are TRBV11-2 and TRBJ1-1; TRBD1 matches at 7 bases. This CDR3 is CASSYRGGSQNTEAFF. CDR3 DNA: TGTGCCAGCAGCTACCGAGGGGGCTCGCAAAACACTGAAGCTTTCTTT.